This T cell receptor (beta chain) was sequenced for a study of siplizumab effects on memory and regulatory T cells. Study-wide points: Proliferating Tregs' suppressive function in siplizumab cultures went unconfirmed. Memory cells that were CD4+ and unstimulated gave rise to alloreactive sequences, which siplizumab significantly reduced. Roughly 75-95% of proliferating clones (CD4+ or CD8+) could not be assigned a naive or memory phenotype.

The CDR3 has 17 amino acids. The ends lost 7 bases at V and 0 bases at J; junction bases unmatched: 9. Germline assignment: CDR1 SEHNR and CDR2 FQNEAQ (reference sequence). Measured with immunoSEQ multiplex PCR; TCRdb has only the in-frame clones, and not every one. Found here are 90,000 to 120,000 clones, 91% of them singletons; the top ten hold just over 2.5%. Worth noting for this clone: Its antigen remains unidentified.

The chain carries TRBV7-9 and TRBJ2-6; 7 bases agree with TRBD1. The receptor was isolated from a human donor in good health. Some clones in this sample may be carry-over from other donors' samples. Sequences were obtained from CD4+ T cells sorted from blood. The CDR3 protein is CASTRTGVPSGANVLTF. CDR3 bases: TGTGCCAGCACGCGAACAGGGGTCCCCTCTGGGGCCAACGTCCTGACTTTC.